A single sample gave rise to the 2 T cell receptor beta chains below, sequenced in a study of vaccination and CD4 T cells after COVID-19 (dated by TCRdb to the early 2020s). Receptor libraries were prepared by PCR. Sequencing was carried out with an Illumina iSeq 100. DNA from cultured CD4+ T cells was subjected to TCR sequencing with the Oncomine TCR Beta short-read assay at the Johns Hopkins FTIC core. TCRdb reprocessing: public reads trimmed at Q25 with fastp, clones called with MiXCR, in-frame beta chains kept. Records with the same CDR3 protein are collapsed into one entry carrying the most frequent genes and DNA. Within this sample are roughly 8,000 distinct CDR3 sequences, with roughly 45% of them counted one time only. The biggest ten clones account for under 30% of the sample. For these TCRs, the target antigens are not known. Read against the paper, the sample's treatment or condition label means: roughly 10-day PBMC culture with coronavirus spike peptide pools or control peptides (ViraFEST assay). CD4+ T cells from unexposed donors were collected before the COVID-19 pandemic (2011-2018).

Sequencing was performed on CD4+ T cells from blood, cultured in vitro. The receptors stem from a human donor in good health.

The chain has TRBV6-5 and TRBJ1-6; 7 bases fit TRBD1. CDR3 length: 15 amino acids. J lost 7 bases, V lost 1 base, and 4 bases had no gene match. Germline lookup yields CDR1 MNHEY and CDR2 SVGAGI. This CDR3 reads CASSYWSGGNSPLHF. DNA for the CDR3: TGTGCCAGCAGTTACTGGTCAGGGGGGAATTCACCCCTCCACTTT.

In its sample, this clonotype was seen a few times. The V gene is TRBV7-2, the J gene TRBJ2-1, with 15 bases identical to TRBD2. The germline gives CDR1 SGHTA, CDR2 FQGNSA. CDR3 length: 18 amino acids. The trim removed 1 base at V and 3 bases at J, leaving 4 bases unmatched. CDR3 sequence: CASSLEGTSGRFYNEQFF. CDR3 sequence (DNA): TGTGCCAGCAGCTTAGAGGGGACTAGCGGGAGGTTCTACAATGAGCAGTTCTTC.